This T cell receptor (beta chain) was identified in a study of radiation and T cells in renal cell carcinoma. Time point specified: blood 2 weeks post-SBRT. Treatment here: 15 Gy SBRT to primary tumor, nephrectomy 4 weeks later. Study results and limitations: Baseline intratumoral clonotype presence is unknown without pretreatment biopsies.

This clone was observed a few times. Its antigen is not known. Only in-frame clones appear in the TCRdb table, and some are missing; sequencing was by immunoSEQ multiplex PCR. The repertoire holds more than 65,000 clones, with 80% to 90% as singletons. The germline CDR1 and CDR2 sequences are SQVTM and ANQGSEA. Unmatched junction bases numbered 2, after V lost 6 bases and J lost 3 bases. This CDR3 spans 13 amino acids. Sequenced material: blood, taken from a patient whose treatment included radiotherapy and nephrectomy. The chain couples TRBV29-1 to TRBJ1-1; 12 bases fit TRBD1. This TCR was sampled from a woman aged 50 to 60 with renal cell carcinoma. CDR3 region: CSVGTGGYTEAFF. The CDR3 nucleotides are TGCAGCGTGGGGACAGGGGGCTACACTGAAGCTTTCTTT.